This paragraph covers one T cell receptor (beta chain) sequence. Its target is not known. Compared with germline, one end of the junction differs, possibly owing to a read error. These data come from a study of tumor and adjacent non-tumor tissue in lung cancer. Broader study findings: TCR diversity was significantly greater in tumor than normal lung tissue.

Germline CDR1 reads SGHRS; CDR2 reads YFSETQ. The CDR3 consists of 14 residues. The library came from three nested PCR rounds adapted from ARM-PCR protocols. TCRdb reanalysed the multiplex PCR reads using MiXCR and keeps one entry per CDR3 protein. The table records around 71,000 distinct CDR3 sequences, roughly two thirds of them present only once. The template was RNA from unsorted bulk tissue. Specimen: lung tumor tissue. This TCR derives from a woman aged 40 to 50 with non-small cell lung cancer. The chain combines TRBV5-1 with TRBJ2-3; the D is unclear. In DNA form, the CDR3 reads TGCACCAGCAGCTTTCAATCTAGCACAGATACGCAGTATTTT. It translates to CTSSFQSSTDTQYF.